A selection of T cell receptor beta chains follows, all from one sample in a study of T cells in Graves' hyperthyroidism and ophthalmopathy. TCRdb used MiXCR to reprocess the multiplex PCR reads, holding one entry per CDR3 protein. Of some 500,000 distinct CDR3 sequences in the sample, around an eighth were seen once. The material sequenced was blood. These receptors were obtained from a woman younger than 30 with Graves' hyperthyroidism. The CDR3 runs from the conserved cysteine through the conserved F or W. Each record gives: J gene, D gene, clone size, V gene, CDR3 protein, CDR3 DNA. The D gene is left open where the match is weak. Clone size appears in some rows only: once, few, many, or a class for an expanded clone.

J gene: TRBJ1-1; D gene: -; clone size: few; V gene: TRBV5-1; CDR3 protein: CASSLTALFGNTEAFF; CDR3 DNA: TGCGCCAGCAGCTTGACAGCCTTATTTGGGAACACTGAAGCTTTCTTT
J gene: TRBJ1-1; D gene: -; clone size: many; V gene: TRBV19; CDR3 protein: CASSTTPNTEAFF; CDR3 DNA: TGTGCCAGTAGTACCACCCCCAACACTGAAGCTTTCTTT
J gene: TRBJ1-1; D gene: -; clone size: many; V gene: TRBV6-2/TRBV6-3; CDR3 protein: CASSTGQNTEAFF; CDR3 DNA: TGTGCCAGCAGCACGGGACAAAACACTGAAGCTTTCTTT
J gene: TRBJ1-1; D gene: -; clone size: many; V gene: TRBV10-3; CDR3 protein: CAISESTVGFPEAFF; CDR3 DNA: TGTGCCATCAGTGAGTCAACAGTTGGTTTCCCTGAAGCTTTCTTT
J gene: TRBJ1-4; D gene: TRBD1; clone size: -; V gene: TRBV5-1; CDR3 protein: CASSSGTVATNEKLFF; CDR3 DNA: TGCGCCAGCAGCTCGGGGACAGTTGCAACTAATGAAAAACTGTTTTTT
J gene: TRBJ2-3; D gene: -; clone size: many; V gene: TRBV3-1; CDR3 protein: CASSQEGRSSGTDTQYF; CDR3 DNA: TGTGCCAGCAGCCAAGAAGGGAGGTCTAGCGGCACAGATACGCAGTATTTT
J gene: TRBJ1-1; D gene: -; clone size: few; V gene: TRBV29-1; CDR3 protein: CSVGGARDTEAFF; CDR3 DNA: TGCAGCGTTGGTGGGGCCCGGGACACTGAAGCTTTCTTT
J gene: TRBJ2-3; D gene: TRBD2; clone size: -; V gene: TRBV12-3/TRBV12-4; CDR3 protein: CASSSRLAIATDTQYF; CDR3 DNA: TGTGCCAGCAGTTCCAGACTAGCGATTGCCACAGATACGCAGTATTTT
J gene: TRBJ1-4; D gene: TRBD1; clone size: many; V gene: TRBV10-3; CDR3 protein: CAIADRPPSTNEKLFF; CDR3 DNA: TGTGCCATCGCGGACAGGCCGCCTTCAACTAATGAAAAACTGTTTTTT
J gene: TRBJ2-1; D gene: -; clone size: few; V gene: TRBV3-1; CDR3 protein: CASSSLRVEQFF; CDR3 DNA: TGTGCCAGCAGCTCCCTAAGAGTTGAGCAGTTCTTC
J gene: TRBJ2-3; D gene: -; clone size: -; V gene: TRBV5-4; CDR3 protein: CASSLDALGDTQYF; CDR3 DNA: TGTGCCAGCAGCTTGGACGCCCTGGGGGATACGCAGTATTTT
J gene: TRBJ2-1; D gene: -; clone size: -; V gene: TRBV29-1; CDR3 protein: CSVEDSGRGNEQFF; CDR3 DNA: TGCAGCGTTGAAGATAGCGGCAGAGGGAATGAGCAGTTCTTC
J gene: TRBJ2-5; D gene: TRBD2; clone size: many; V gene: TRBV6-1; CDR3 protein: CASSYSLPGLAGASETQYF; CDR3 DNA: TGTGCCAGCAGTTACAGCCTTCCGGGACTAGCGGGAGCTAGCGAGACCCAGTACTTC
J gene: TRBJ1-1; D gene: -; clone size: many; V gene: TRBV5-6; CDR3 protein: CASSFPLKEAFF; CDR3 DNA: TGTGCCAGCAGCTTTCCATTAAAAGAAGCTTTCTTT
J gene: TRBJ2-7; D gene: TRBD1; clone size: -; V gene: TRBV20-1; CDR3 protein: CSASHRGAYEQYF; CDR3 DNA: TGCAGTGCTAGTCACAGGGGGGCCTACGAGCAGTACTTC
J gene: TRBJ2-1; D gene: TRBD2; clone size: many; V gene: TRBV20-1; CDR3 protein: CSAPPGGNEQFF; CDR3 DNA: TGCAGTGCGCCCCCGGGGGGGAATGAGCAGTTCTTC
J gene: TRBJ2-5; D gene: TRBD2; clone size: many; V gene: TRBV28; CDR3 protein: CASIPGLAGQETQYF; CDR3 DNA: TGTGCCAGCATCCCAGGACTAGCGGGACAAGAGACCCAGTACTTC
J gene: TRBJ1-1; D gene: -; clone size: many; V gene: TRBV2; CDR3 protein: CASTLGSYTEAFF; CDR3 DNA: TGTGCCAGCACCTTGGGGAGTTACACTGAAGCTTTCTTT
J gene: TRBJ1-1; D gene: -; clone size: many; V gene: TRBV30; CDR3 protein: CAWSIMNTEAFF; CDR3 DNA: TGTGCCTGGAGCATTATGAACACTGAAGCTTTCTTT
J gene: TRBJ2-3; D gene: TRBD2; clone size: many; V gene: TRBV6-6; CDR3 protein: CASSYSRTSSTDTQYF; CDR3 DNA: TGTGCCAGCAGTTACTCGAGGACTAGCTCGACAGATACGCAGTATTTT
J gene: TRBJ1-4; D gene: -; clone size: many; V gene: TRBV11-3; CDR3 protein: CASSQEENEKLFF; CDR3 DNA: TGTGCCAGCAGCCAGGAAGAAAATGAAAAACTGTTTTTT
J gene: TRBJ1-1; D gene: -; clone size: -; V gene: TRBV10-2; CDR3 protein: CASSASDFSRSTEAFF; CDR3 DNA: TGCGCCAGCAGTGCGTCAGATTTCTCCCGGTCCACTGAAGCTTTCTTT
J gene: TRBJ2-1; D gene: TRBD1; clone size: many; V gene: TRBV3-1; CDR3 protein: CASSQVSTGWTNNEQFF; CDR3 DNA: TGTGCCAGCAGCCAAGTTTCGACAGGGTGGACGAACAATGAGCAGTTCTTC
J gene: TRBJ2-1; D gene: TRBD2; clone size: -; V gene: TRBV18; CDR3 protein: CASSPASGHYNEQFF; CDR3 DNA: TGTGCCAGCTCACCAGCTAGCGGGCATTACAATGAGCAGTTCTTC
J gene: TRBJ1-1; D gene: -; clone size: few; V gene: TRBV16; CDR3 protein: CASSQLMTEAFF; CDR3 DNA: TGTGCCAGCAGCCAATTAATGACTGAAGCTTTCTTT
J gene: TRBJ2-1; D gene: TRBD1; clone size: few; V gene: TRBV28; CDR3 protein: CASSLAQNRGGEQFF; CDR3 DNA: TGTGCCAGCAGTTTAGCACAAAACAGGGGCGGTGAGCAGTTCTTC
J gene: TRBJ2-7; D gene: TRBD2; clone size: few; V gene: TRBV11-3; CDR3 protein: CASSLETTSPHYEQYF; CDR3 DNA: TGTGCCAGCAGCTTAGAAACGACTAGCCCACACTACGAGCAGTACTTC
J gene: TRBJ2-2; D gene: -; clone size: few; V gene: TRBV10-1; CDR3 protein: CASASATGELFF; CDR3 DNA: TGCGCCAGCGCTAGCGCCACCGGGGAGCTGTTTTTT
J gene: TRBJ2-2; D gene: TRBD2; clone size: many; V gene: TRBV5-6; CDR3 protein: CASSSGRGSGRNTGELFF; CDR3 DNA: TGTGCCAGCAGCTCAGGCAGGGGTAGCGGGAGAAACACCGGGGAGCTGTTTTTT